A single sample is the source of the 9 T cell receptor beta chains below, sequenced in a study of vaccination effects on CD4 cells after COVID-19. Sequenced by immunoSEQ multiplex PCR; TCRdb stores in-frame clones only, minus some. In the table there are 40,000 to 45,000 clones, about 62% of which are singletons. The authors isolated CD4+ T cells after nine to eleven days of culture. Each participant was administered two doses of either the BNT162b2 or the mRNA-1273 vaccine. Antigens of these TCRs are unknown. The sample was CD4+ T cells from PBMCs cultured without peptide, taken after COVID-19 vaccination. Receptors were obtained from a human donor who received a COVID-19 vaccine.

The V call is TRBV7-2, the J call TRBJ1-1; 9 nucleotides align to TRBD1. J was trimmed by 5 bases and V by 0 bases; bases with no gene match: 13. This CDR3 spans 18 amino acids. From germline, CDR1 is SGHTA and CDR2 FQGNSA. CDR3 DNA: TGTGCCAGCAGCTTAGCACTTTTTCCGGGACAGGGAGATACTGAAGCTTTCTTT. It is translated as CASSLALFPGQGDTEAFF.

The rearrangement uses TRBV13 and TRBJ2-3; D could derive from TRBD1 or TRBD2 (7 bases each). V shed 5 bases and J shed 4 bases, with 19 bases lying between them. Germline V gene data show CDR1 as PRHDT and CDR2 as FYEKMQ (reference sequence). This CDR3 region has 16 residues. The CDR3 sequence is CASSQYRGGGPDTQYF. CDR3 in DNA: TGTGCCAGCAGCCAATACAGGGGCGGGGGACCAGATACGCAGTATTTT.

This chain connects TRBV15 to TRBJ1-3; 8 bases agree with TRBD1. J gave up 5 bases and V 1 base, and 10 bases lay outside the gene matches. The CDR3 has 17 amino acids. The germline V gene encodes CDR1 LNHNV and CDR2 YYDKDF (reference sequence). The CDR3 region is CATSRGQGLLDRNTIYF. The CDR3 nucleotides read TGTGCCACCAGCAGAGGACAGGGGCTCTTGGATCGAAACACCATATATTTT.

The chain combines TRBV7-9 with TRBJ1-1, with D tentatively TRBD1 (5 bases). The V and J ends lost 4 bases and 1 base respectively, with 13 bases between them. Germline V gene lookup returns CDR1 SEHNR and CDR2 FQNEAQ (reference sequence). This CDR3 spans 15 amino acids. DNA of the CDR3: TGTGCCAGCAGCTGGACCCAGGGACCGAACACTGAAGCTTTCTTT. Its protein is CASSWTQGPNTEAFF.

CDR3 sequence reads: CASSQDGVAGYNEQFF. CDR3 nucleotide sequence: TGTGCCAGCAGCCAAGATGGAGTAGCGGGTTACAATGAGCAGTTCTTC. The chain recombines TRBV4-2 with TRBJ2-1; the match to TRBD2 covers 7 bases. V lost 0 bases, J lost 4 bases, and 6 bases stayed unmatched. Looked up from germline, CDR1 is LGHNA and CDR2 is YNFKEQ. The CDR3 has 16 amino acids.

V is TRBV10-2 and J is TRBJ1-1; D possibly corresponds to TRBD1 (6 bases). Germline loops: CDR1 WSHSY, CDR2 SAAADI. The CDR3 is made up of 15 amino acids. The germline V and J ends were trimmed by 6 bases and 2 bases, with 16 bases remaining between them. The DNA of the CDR3 is TGCGCCAGCAGCAAACCGGGACAAGGAAACACTGAAGCTTTCTTT. Amino acid sequence: CASSKPGQGNTEAFF.

The chain recombines TRBV14 with TRBJ1-5; 8 bases fit TRBD1. With 1 base clipped from V and 5 bases from J, the junction kept 10 bases outside the gene matches. There are 17 residues in the CDR3. Germline V gene sequence: CDR1 SGHDN, CDR2 FVKESK. This CDR3 is CASSQGPDRATYQPQHF. The CDR3 DNA is TGTGCCAGCAGCCAAGGGCCGGACAGGGCAACATATCAGCCCCAGCATTTT.

The V gene is TRBV29-1, the J gene TRBJ1-1; TRBD1 matches 8 bases. Germline CDR1 SQVTM, CDR2 ANQGSEA. The CDR3 has 14 amino acids. V lost 7 bases and J lost 4; bases outside the gene matches: 11. CDR3 amino acids: CSGTGIQSGTEAFF. CDR3 coding DNA: TGCAGCGGGACAGGGATCCAGTCGGGCACTGAAGCTTTCTTT.

The chain joins TRBV5-1 to TRBJ2-7; 8 nucleotides line up with TRBD1. Germline CDR1 SGHRS, CDR2 YFSETQ. CDR3 length equals 15 residues. The junction had 4 bases not matched to a gene; V was cut back by 0 bases and J by 2 bases. CDR3 bases: TGCGCCAGCAGCTTGGGGGGGACAGGACCCTACGAGCAGTACTTC. It encodes CASSLGGTGPYEQYF.